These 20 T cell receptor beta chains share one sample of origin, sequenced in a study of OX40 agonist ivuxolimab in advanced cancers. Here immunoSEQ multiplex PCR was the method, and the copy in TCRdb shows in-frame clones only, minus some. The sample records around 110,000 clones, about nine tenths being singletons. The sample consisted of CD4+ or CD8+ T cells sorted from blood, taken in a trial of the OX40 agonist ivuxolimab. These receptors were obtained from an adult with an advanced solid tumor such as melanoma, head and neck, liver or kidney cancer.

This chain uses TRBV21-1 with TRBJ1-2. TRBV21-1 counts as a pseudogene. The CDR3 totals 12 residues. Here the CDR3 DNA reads TGTGCCAGCAGCAAAGTGTCCGAGAAAAACACCTTC. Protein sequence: CASSKVSEKNTF.

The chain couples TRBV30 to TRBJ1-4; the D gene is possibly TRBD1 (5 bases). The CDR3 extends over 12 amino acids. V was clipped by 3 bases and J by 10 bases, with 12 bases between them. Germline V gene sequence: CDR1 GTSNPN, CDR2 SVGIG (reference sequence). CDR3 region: CAWRRGDPKLFF. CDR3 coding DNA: TGTGCCTGGAGGCGGGGGGACCCAAAACTGTTTTTT. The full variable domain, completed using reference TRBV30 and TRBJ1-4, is SQTIHQWPATLVQPVGSPLSLECTVEGTSNPNLYWYRQAAGRGLQLLFYSVGIGQISSEVPQNLSASRPQDRQFILSSKKLLLSDSGFYLCAWRRGDPKLFFGSGTQLSVL.

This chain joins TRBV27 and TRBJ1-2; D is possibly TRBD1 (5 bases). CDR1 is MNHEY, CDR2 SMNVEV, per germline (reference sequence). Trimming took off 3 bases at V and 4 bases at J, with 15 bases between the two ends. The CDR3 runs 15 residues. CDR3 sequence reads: CASSFSQGGGYGYTF. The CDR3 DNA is TGTGCCAGCAGTTTTTCCCAGGGAGGAGGCTATGGCTACACCTTC.

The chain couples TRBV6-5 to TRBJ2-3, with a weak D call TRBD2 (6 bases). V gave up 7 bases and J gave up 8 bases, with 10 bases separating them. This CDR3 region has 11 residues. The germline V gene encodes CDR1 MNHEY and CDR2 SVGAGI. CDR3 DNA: TGTGCCAGCAACGGGGGAGGTACGCAGTATTTT. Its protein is CASNGGGTQYF.

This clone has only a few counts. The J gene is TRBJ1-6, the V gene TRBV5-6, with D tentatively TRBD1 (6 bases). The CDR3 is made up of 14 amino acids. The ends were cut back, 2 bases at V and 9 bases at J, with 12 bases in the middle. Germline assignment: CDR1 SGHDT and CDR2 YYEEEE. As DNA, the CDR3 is TGTGCCAGCAGCTTCTTCAGCAGGGGTTCACCCCTCCACTTT. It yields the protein CASSFFSRGSPLHF.

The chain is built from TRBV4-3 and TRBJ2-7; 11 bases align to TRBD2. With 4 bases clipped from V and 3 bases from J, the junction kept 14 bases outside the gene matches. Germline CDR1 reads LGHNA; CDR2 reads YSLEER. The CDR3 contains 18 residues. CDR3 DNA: TGCGCCAGCAGCCGGAACGTGGGGATAGCGGGGGGGATCTACGAGCAGTACTTC. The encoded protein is CASSRNVGIAGGIYEQYF.

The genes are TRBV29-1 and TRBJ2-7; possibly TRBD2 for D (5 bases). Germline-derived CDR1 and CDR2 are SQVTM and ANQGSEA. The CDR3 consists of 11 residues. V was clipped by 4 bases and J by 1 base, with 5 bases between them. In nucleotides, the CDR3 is TGCAGCGTTGGGACTTCCTACGAGCAGTACTTC. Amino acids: CSVGTSYEQYF.

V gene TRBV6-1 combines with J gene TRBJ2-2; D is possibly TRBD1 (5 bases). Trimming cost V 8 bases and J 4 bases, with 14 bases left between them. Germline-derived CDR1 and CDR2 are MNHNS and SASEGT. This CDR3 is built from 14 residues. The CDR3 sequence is CASVFQGGTGELFF. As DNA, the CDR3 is TGTGCCAGCGTATTTCAGGGTGGCACCGGGGAGCTGTTTTTT.

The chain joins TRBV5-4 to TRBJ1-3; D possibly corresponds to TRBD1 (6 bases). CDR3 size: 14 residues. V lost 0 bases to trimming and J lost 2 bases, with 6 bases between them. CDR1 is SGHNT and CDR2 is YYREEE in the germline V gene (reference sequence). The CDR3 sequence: CASSLDRAGNTIYF. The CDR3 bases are TGTGCCAGCAGCTTGGACAGGGCTGGAAACACCATATATTTT. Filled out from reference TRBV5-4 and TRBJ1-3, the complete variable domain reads ETGVTQSPTHLIKTRGQQVTLRCSSQSGHNTVSWYQQALGQGPQFIFQYYREEENGRGNFPPRFSGLQFPNYSSELNVNALELDDSALYLCASSLDRAGNTIYFGEGSWLTVV.

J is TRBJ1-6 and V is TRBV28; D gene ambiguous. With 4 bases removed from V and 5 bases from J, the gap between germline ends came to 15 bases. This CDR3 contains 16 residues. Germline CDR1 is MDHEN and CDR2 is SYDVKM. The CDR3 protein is CASSSAPDRHNSPLHF. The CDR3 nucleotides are TGTGCCAGCAGTTCCGCTCCGGACCGCCATAATTCACCCCTCCACTTT.

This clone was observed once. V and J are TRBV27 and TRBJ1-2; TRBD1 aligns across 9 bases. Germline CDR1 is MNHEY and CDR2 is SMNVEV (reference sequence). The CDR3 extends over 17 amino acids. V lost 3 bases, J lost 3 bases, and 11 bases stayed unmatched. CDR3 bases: TGTGCCAGCAGTTTCCGGGACAGGGTCGGCCTTGACTATGGCTACACCTTC. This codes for CASSFRDRVGLDYGYTF.

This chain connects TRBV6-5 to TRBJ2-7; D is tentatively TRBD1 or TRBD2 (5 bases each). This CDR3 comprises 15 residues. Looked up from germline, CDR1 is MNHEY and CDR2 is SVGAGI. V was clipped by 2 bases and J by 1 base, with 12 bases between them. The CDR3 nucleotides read TGTGCCAGCAGTTACGGGGGTTTTGATTCCTACGAGCAGTACTTC. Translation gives CASSYGGFDSYEQYF.

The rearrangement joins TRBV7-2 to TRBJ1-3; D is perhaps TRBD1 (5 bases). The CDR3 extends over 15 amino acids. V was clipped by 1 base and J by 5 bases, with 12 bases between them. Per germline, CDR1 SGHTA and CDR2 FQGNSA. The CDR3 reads CASSLGGGYRNTIYF. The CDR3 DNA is TGTGCCAGCAGCTTAGGGGGGGGTTACAGAAACACCATATATTTT.

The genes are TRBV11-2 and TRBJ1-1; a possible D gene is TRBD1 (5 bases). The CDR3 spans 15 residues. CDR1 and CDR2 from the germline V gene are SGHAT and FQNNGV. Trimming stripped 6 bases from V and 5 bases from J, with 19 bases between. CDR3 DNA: TGTGCCAGCAGGCTCGGGGGGTCTCTGAGGACTGAAGCTTTCTTT. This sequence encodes CASRLGGSLRTEAFF. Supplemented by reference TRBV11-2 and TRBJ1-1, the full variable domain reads EAGVAQSPRYKIIEKRQSVAFWCNPISGHATLYWYQQILGQGPKLLIQFQNNGVVDDSQLPKDRFSAERLKGVDSTLKIQPAKLEDSAVYLCASRLGGSLRTEAFFGQGTRLTVV.

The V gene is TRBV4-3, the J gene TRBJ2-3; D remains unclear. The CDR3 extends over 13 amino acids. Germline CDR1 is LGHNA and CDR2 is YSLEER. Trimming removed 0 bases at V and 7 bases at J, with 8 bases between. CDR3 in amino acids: CASSQEGWNTQYF. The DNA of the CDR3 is TGCGCCAGCAGCCAAGAAGGTTGGAATACGCAGTATTTT.

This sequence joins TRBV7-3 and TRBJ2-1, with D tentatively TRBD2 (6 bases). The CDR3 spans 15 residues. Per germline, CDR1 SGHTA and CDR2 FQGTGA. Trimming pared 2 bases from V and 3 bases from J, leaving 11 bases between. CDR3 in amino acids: CASSLAGTIYNEQFF. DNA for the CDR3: TGTGCCAGCAGCTTAGCGGGGACGATCTACAATGAGCAGTTCTTC.

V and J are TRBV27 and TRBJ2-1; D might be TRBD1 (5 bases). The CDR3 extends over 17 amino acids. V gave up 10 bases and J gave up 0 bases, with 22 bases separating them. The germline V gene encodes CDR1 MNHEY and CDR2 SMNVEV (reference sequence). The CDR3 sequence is CAISRVGAPSSYNEQFF. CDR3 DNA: TGTGCCATCAGCAGGGTAGGGGCGCCCAGCTCCTACAATGAGCAGTTCTTC.

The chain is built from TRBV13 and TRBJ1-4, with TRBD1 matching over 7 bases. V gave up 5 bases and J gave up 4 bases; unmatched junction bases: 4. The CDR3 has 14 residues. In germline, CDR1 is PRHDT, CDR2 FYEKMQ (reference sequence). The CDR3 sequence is CASSAGDSNEKLFF. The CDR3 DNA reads TGTGCCAGCAGCGCCGGGGACAGTAATGAAAAACTGTTTTTT.

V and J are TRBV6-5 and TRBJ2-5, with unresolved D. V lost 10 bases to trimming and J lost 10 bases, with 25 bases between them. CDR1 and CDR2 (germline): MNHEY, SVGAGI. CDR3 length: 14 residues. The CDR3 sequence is CATAVYSSTRGQYF. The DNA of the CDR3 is TGTGCCACCGCTGTTTATAGTTCTACGAGAGGCCAGTACTTC.

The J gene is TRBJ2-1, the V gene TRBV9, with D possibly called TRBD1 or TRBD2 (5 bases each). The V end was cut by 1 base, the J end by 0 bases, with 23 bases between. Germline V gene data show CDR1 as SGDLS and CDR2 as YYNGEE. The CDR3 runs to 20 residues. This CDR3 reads CASSVRGSRYRESSYNEQFF. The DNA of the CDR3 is TGTGCCAGCAGCGTAAGGGGTTCAAGGTATCGGGAAAGCTCCTACAATGAGCAGTTCTTC.